Presented here are 10 T cell receptor beta chains from one specimen sequenced in a study of regulatory T cells in long-lasting Graves disease. With iRepertoire HTBI primers and Arm-PCR of CDR3 regions, TCR beta libraries were built. MiXCR was run by TCRdb on the multiplex PCR reads, yielding one entry per CDR3 protein. The data contain around 230,000 distinct CDR3 sequences, about a sixth of them singletons. Indicated time point: newly diagnosed GD, antithyroid drugs for less than 3 months. Researchers made the TCR library from RNA that was extracted from PBMCs. This material consisted of peripheral blood mononuclear cells (PBMCs), taken at new diagnosis, from a patient treated with antithyroid drugs. These receptors came from a female donor with Graves disease.

This clonotype has ten or more counts. This rearrangement joins TRBV3-1 to TRBJ1-1; the match to TRBD1 covers 8 bases. Germline assignment: CDR1 LGHDT and CDR2 YNNKEL (reference sequence). J lost 11 bases, V lost 6 bases, and 14 bases had no gene match. The CDR3 sequence is 14 residues long. CDR3 region: CASRGLQGARNAFF. The CDR3 DNA reads TGTGCCAGCAGGGGCCTTCAGGGGGCGCGAAACGCTTTCTTT.

Many counts were recorded for this clonotype. The chain has TRBV24-1 and TRBJ2-7, with 7 bases identical to TRBD1. The CDR3 contains 14 residues. After removal of 2 bases from V and 4 bases from J, the junction contained 4 bases not matched to a gene. The germline CDR1 and CDR2 sequences are KGHDR and SFDVKD. The CDR3 is CATSDSDRVYEQYF. CDR3 bases: TGTGCCACCAGTGATTCCGACAGGGTGTACGAGCAGTACTTC.

This clonotype was found many times. This rearrangement joins TRBV20-1 to TRBJ2-1, with D maybe TRBD1 (6 bases). The CDR3 covers 14 residues. CDR1 is DFQATT and CDR2 is SNEGSKA in the germline V gene (reference sequence). Trimming shortened V by 2 bases and J by 9 bases, and 17 bases separated the two germline ends. CDR3 protein: CSARMMQGKGEQFF. In nucleotides, the CDR3 is TGCAGTGCTAGAATGATGCAGGGGAAGGGTGAGCAGTTCTTC.

This clonotype was recorded at least ten times. The genes are TRBV27 and TRBJ1-5; 8 bases are shared with TRBD1. V lost 6 bases to trimming and J lost 2 bases; unmatched junction nucleotides: 12. This CDR3 comprises 17 residues. The germline CDR1 and CDR2 sequences are MNHEY and SMNVEV (reference sequence). The CDR3 is CASSPGAGGSGNQPQHF. The CDR3 DNA follows: TGTGCCAGCAGCCCCGGGGCAGGGGGCTCTGGCAATCAGCCCCAGCATTTT.

This clonotype was seen ten or more times. This chain links TRBV24-1 with TRBJ1-4; 12 positions match TRBD1. Germline CDR1 and CDR2: KGHDR and SFDVKD. The CDR3 consists of 18 residues. Germline trimming cut 4 bases from V and 8 bases from J; bases unmatched to any gene: 13. The CDR3 DNA sequence: TGTGCCACCAGTGACCCCCCCGGGACAGGGGGCGCTGGGGAAAAACTGTTTTTT. Encoded protein: CATSDPPGTGGAGEKLFF.

This clonotype was found a few times. This rearrangement joins TRBV10-1 to TRBJ2-2, with a possible D match to TRBD1 (6 bases). The length of the CDR3 is 14 residues. V shed 6 bases and J shed 6 bases, with 14 bases lying between them. The germline gives CDR1 WNHNN, CDR2 SYGVQD (reference sequence). CDR3 sequence (DNA): TGCGCCAGCAGCGGACACAGGGATGCCGGGGAGCTGTTTTTT. This translates into CASSGHRDAGELFF.

As concerns this clonotype: A read error may explain this, as a much larger clone is one base away. The chain employs TRBV2 and TRBJ2-3, with 10 bases that match TRBD2. V trimming: 6 bases; J trimming: 2 bases; junction bases outside the gene matches: 14. Germline CDR1 SNHLY, CDR2 FYNNEI. The CDR3 runs to 18 residues. CDR3 in amino acids: CASSQRASGRRLTDTQYF. The CDR3 region has the DNA TGTGCCAGCAGCCAAAGGGCTAGCGGGAGAAGGCTCACAGATACGCAGTATTTT.

This clonotype appeared many times. The chain joins TRBV27 to TRBJ2-3, with D perhaps TRBD1 (6 bases). V gave up 3 bases and J gave up 0 bases, with 16 bases separating them. Germline V gene data show CDR1 as MNHEY and CDR2 as SMNVEV (reference sequence). The CDR3 spans 17 residues. The CDR3 spells CASSLTGLTFSTDTQYF. In DNA, the CDR3 is TGTGCCAGCAGTTTGACAGGCCTAACTTTCAGCACAGATACGCAGTATTTT.

Notes on this clonotype: Since a much larger clone is just one base distant, this may be a read error. V and J are TRBV5-1 and TRBJ2-1; 9 nucleotides agree with TRBD2. CDR3 length: 17 amino acids. Germline V CDR1 and CDR2: SGHRS, YFSETQ. The junction had 6 bases not matched to a gene; V was cut back by 0 bases and J by 2 bases. CDR3 in DNA: TGCGCCAGCAGCTTGGCCGGCGGGAGGGCCCCCTACAATGAGCAGTTCTTC. Translation: CASSLAGGRAPYNEQFF.

This clonotype was seen ten or more times. The genes are TRBV3-1 and TRBJ1-6, with a possible D match to TRBD1 (6 bases). This CDR3 is built from 15 residues. CDR1 is LGHDT, CDR2 YNNKEL, per germline (reference sequence). V lost 2 bases and J 9 bases, leaving 14 bases between the germline ends. The CDR3 spells CASSQNRVVGSPLHF. The DNA of the CDR3 is TGTGCCAGCAGCCAAAACAGGGTGGTGGGTTCACCCCTCCACTTT.